The present T cell receptor (beta chain) was sequenced within a study of T cells in Graves' hyperthyroidism and ophthalmopathy. Study results and limitations: Most thyroid clonotypes that were expanded above 0.001 also turned up in blood.

TCR beta CDR3 region amplification was performed from RNA transcripts. First-round RT-PCR of the TCR CDR3 relied on the HTBI primer set. TCRdb processed the multiplex PCR reads anew with MiXCR; each CDR3 protein has one entry. The data contain about 640,000 distinct CDR3 sequences, about 20% of them singletons. Per the germline V gene, CDR1 is SEHNR and CDR2 is FQNEAQ (reference sequence). V shed 5 bases and J shed 1 base, with 12 bases lying between them. There are 15 residues in the CDR3. Of note for this clonotype: The antigen remains undetermined.

The clonotype comes from a young man with Graves' ophthalmopathy. The chain has TRBV7-9 and TRBJ2-1; tentative D call: TRBD2 (5 bases). The sample taken for sequencing was blood. The CDR3 here is CASSDREMSYNEQFF. CDR3 DNA: TGTGCCAGCAGCGACCGGGAAATGTCCTACAATGAGCAGTTCTTC.